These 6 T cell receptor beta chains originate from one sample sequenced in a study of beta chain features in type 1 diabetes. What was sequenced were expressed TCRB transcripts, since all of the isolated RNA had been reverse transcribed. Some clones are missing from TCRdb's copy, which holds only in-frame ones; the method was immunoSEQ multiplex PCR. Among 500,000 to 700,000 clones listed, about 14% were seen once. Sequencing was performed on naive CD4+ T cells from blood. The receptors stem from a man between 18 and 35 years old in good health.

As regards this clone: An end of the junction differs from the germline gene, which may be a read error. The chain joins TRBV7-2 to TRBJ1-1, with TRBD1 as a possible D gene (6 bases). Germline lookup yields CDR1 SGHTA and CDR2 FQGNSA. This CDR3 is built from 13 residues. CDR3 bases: TGTGCCAGCAGCTTGGAACGGGACACAGAAGCTTTCTTT. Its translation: CASSLERDTEAFF.

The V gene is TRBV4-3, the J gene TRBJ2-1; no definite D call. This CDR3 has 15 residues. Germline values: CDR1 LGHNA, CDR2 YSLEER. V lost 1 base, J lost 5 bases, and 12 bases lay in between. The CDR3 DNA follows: TGCGCCAGCAGCCAAGTTTCCCATTCGAACAATGAGCAGTTCTTC. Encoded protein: CASSQVSHSNNEQFF.

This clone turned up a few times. This CDR3 reads CAIRASTDTQYF. The CDR3 DNA sequence: TGTGCCATCAGAGCTAGCACAGATACGCAGTATTTT. This chain uses TRBV10-3 with TRBJ2-3, with D unclear. This CDR3 spans 12 amino acids. Germline V gives CDR1 ENHRY, CDR2 SYGVKD. The V and J ends lost 6 bases and 0 bases respectively, with 4 bases between them.

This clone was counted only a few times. CDR3 protein: CASSLASRSSYNEQFF. In nucleotides, the CDR3 is TGCGCCAGCAGCTTGGCTAGCCGGAGCTCCTACAATGAGCAGTTCTTC. This rearrangement joins TRBV5-1 to TRBJ2-1; possible D gene TRBD2, 5 bases. V gave up 0 bases and J gave up 0 bases, with 10 bases separating them. Germline CDR1 SGHRS, CDR2 YFSETQ. The CDR3 covers 16 residues.

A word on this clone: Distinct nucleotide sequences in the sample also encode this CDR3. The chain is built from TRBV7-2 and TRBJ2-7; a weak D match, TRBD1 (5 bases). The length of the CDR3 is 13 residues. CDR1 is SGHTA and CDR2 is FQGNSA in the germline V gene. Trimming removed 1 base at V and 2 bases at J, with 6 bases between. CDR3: CASSLVGAYEQYF. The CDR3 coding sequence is TGTGCCAGCAGCTTAGTAGGGGCCTACGAGCAGTACTTC.

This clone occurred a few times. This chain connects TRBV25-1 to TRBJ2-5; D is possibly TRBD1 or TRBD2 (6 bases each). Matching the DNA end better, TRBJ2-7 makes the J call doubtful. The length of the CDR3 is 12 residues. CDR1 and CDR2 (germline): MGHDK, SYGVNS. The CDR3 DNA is TGTGCCAGCAGCCGAGGAGGGGGCGAGCAGTACTTC. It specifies CASSRGGGEQYF.